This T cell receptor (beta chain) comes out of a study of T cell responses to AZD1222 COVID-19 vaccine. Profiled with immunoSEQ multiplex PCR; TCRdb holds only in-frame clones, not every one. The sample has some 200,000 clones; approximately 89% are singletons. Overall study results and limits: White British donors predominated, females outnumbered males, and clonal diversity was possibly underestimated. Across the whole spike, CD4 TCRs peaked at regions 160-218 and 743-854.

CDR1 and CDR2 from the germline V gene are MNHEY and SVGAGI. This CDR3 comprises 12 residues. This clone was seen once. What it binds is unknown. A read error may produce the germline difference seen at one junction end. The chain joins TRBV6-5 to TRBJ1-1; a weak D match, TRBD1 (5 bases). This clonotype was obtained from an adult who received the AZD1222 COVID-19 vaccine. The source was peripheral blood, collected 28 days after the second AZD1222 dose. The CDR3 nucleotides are TGTGCCAGCAGTTACTCAGGCCAGATGGGGCTTTTT. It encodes CASSYSGQMGLF.